What follows describes a single T cell receptor (beta chain). The antigen is unknown. This record belongs to a study of T cell responses to AZD1222 COVID-19 vaccine. Whole-study findings and limits: Repertoire sampling was restricted to post-peak T cell response timepoints.

V was clipped by 6 bases and J by 6 bases; unmatched bases: 12. CDR3 length: 15 residues. Germline V gene data show CDR1 as SGHTA and CDR2 as FQGNSA. Assay used: immunoSEQ multiplex PCR; TCRdb lists only in-frame clones, some missing. The sample lists 100,000 to 150,000 clones, 85% to 90% occurring once. The receptor was derived from an adult in good health. J is TRBJ1-2 and V is TRBV7-2; TRBD1 matches 8 bases. Here the sequenced sample was peripheral blood, taken on day 0 of AZD1222 vaccination. DNA for the CDR3: TGTGCCAGCAGACGGAGTCAGGGGGCAGGCGATGGCTACACCTTC. This gives the protein CASRRSQGAGDGYTF. Drawing the rest from reference TRBV7-2 and TRBJ1-2, the complete variable domain is GAGVSQSPSNKVTEKGKDVELRCDPISGHTALYWYRQSLGQGLEFLIYFQGNSAPDKSGLPSDRFSAERTGGSVSTLTIQRTQQEDSAVYLCASRRSQGAGDGYTFGSGTRLTVV.